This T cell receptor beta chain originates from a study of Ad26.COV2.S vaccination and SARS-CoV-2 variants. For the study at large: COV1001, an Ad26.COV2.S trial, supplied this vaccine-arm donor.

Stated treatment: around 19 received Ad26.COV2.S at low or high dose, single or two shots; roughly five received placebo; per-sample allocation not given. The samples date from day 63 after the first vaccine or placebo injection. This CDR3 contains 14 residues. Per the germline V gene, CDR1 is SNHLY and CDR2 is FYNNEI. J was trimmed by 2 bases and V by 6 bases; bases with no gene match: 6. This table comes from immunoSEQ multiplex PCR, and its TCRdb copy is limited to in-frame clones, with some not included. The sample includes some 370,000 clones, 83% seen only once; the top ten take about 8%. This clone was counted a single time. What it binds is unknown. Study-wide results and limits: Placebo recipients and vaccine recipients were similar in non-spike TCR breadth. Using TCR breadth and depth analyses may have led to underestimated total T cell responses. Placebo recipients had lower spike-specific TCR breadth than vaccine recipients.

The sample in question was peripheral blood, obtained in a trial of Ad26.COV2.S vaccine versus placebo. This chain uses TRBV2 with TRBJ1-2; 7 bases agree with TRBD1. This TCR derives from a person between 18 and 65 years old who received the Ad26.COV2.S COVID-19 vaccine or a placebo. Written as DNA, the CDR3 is TGTGCCAGCAGAAGACAGGGTGGGAACTATGGCTACACCTTC. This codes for CASRRQGGNYGYTF.